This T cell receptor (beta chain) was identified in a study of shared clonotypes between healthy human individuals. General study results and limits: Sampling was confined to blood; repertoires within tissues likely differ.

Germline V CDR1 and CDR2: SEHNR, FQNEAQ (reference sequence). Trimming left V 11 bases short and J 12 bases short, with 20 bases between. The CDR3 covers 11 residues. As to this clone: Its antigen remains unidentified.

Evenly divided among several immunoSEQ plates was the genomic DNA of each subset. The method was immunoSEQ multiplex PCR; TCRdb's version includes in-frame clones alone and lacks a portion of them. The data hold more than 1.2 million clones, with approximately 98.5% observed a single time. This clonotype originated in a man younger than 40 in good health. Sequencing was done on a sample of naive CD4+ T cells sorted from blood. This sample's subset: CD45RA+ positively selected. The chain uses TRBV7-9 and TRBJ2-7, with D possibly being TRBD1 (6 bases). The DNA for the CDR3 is TGTGCCGTCTCAGGGCCCAGGGGAGTGTACTTC. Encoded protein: CAVSGPRGVYF.